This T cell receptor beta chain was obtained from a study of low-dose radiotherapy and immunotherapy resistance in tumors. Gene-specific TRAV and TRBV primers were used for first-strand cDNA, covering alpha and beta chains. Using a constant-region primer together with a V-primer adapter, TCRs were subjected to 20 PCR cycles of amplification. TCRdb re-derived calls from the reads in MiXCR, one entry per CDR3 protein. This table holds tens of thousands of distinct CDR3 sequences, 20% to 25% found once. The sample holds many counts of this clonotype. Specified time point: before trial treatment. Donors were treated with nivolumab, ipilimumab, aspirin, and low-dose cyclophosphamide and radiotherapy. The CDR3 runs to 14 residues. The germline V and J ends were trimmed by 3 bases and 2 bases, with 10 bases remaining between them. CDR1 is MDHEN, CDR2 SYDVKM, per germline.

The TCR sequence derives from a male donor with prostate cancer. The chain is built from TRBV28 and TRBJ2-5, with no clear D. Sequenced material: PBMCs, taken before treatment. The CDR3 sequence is CASSLPLGQETQYF. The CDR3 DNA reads TGTGCCAGCAGTTTGCCCCTCGGGCAAGAGACCCAGTACTTC.